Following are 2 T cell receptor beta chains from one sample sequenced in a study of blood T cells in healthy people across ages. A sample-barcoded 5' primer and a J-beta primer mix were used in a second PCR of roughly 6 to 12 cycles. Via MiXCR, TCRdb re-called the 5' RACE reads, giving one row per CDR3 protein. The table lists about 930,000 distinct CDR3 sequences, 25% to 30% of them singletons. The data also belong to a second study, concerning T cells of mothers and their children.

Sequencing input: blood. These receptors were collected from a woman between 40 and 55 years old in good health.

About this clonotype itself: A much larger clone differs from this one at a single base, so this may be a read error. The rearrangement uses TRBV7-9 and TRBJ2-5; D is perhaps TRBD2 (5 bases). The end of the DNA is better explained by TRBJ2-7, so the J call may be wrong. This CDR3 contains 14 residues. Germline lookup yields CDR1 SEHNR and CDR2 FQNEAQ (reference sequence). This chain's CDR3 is CASSAQRVVYEQYF. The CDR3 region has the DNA TGTGCCAGCAGCGCGCAGAGGGTTGTGTACGAGCAGTACTTC.

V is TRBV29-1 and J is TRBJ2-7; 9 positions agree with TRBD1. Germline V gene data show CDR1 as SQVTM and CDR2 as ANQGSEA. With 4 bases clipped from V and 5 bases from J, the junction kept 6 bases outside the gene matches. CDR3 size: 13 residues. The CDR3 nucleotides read TGCAGCGTTGCGCGGGACAGGGTCCACGAGCAGTACTTC. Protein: CSVARDRVHEQYF.